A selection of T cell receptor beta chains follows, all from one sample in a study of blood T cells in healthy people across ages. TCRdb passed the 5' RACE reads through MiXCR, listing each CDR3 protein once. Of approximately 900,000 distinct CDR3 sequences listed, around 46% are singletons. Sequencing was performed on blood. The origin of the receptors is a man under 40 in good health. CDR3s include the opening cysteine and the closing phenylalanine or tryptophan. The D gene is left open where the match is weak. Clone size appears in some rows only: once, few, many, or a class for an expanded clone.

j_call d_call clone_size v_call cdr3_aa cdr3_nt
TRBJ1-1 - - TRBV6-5 CASSASGVNTEAFF TGTGCCAGCAGTGCATCAGGAGTAAACACTGAAGCTTTCTTT
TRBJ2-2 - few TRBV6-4 CASSDFRRENTGELFF TGTGCCAGCAGTGACTTCCGCCGGGAAAACACCGGGGAGCTGTTTTTT
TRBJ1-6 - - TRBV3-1 CASSRTPLPLHF TGTGCCAGCAGCCGCACGCCCCTCCCCCTCCACTTT
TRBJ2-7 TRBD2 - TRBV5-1 CASSPGLAGRNYEQYF TGCGCCAGCAGCCCGGGACTAGCGGGACGCAACTACGAGCAGTACTTC
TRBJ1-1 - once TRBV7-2 CASSLAGSGPITEAFF TGTGCCAGCAGCTTAGCTGGTTCTGGGCCGATCACTGAAGCTTTCTTT
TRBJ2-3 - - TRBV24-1 CATSDTAQIVDTQYF TGTGCCACCAGTGATACGGCCCAGATCGTTGATACGCAGTATTTT
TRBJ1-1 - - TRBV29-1 CSAPSGGTEAFF TGCAGCGCTCCTTCCGGGGGGACTGAAGCTTTCTTT
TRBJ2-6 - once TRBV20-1 CSGGHSSGANVLTF TGCAGTGGAGGACACAGCTCTGGGGCCAACGTCCTGACTTTC
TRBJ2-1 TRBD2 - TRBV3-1 CASSLTSGARPYNEQFF TGTGCCAGCAGCCTCACTAGCGGGGCCAGGCCCTACAATGAGCAGTTCTTC
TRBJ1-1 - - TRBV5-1 CVSSLGSPDTEAFF TGCGTCAGCAGCTTGGGGTCCCCGGACACTGAAGCTTTCTTT
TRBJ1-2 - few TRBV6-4 CASSDTGHYGYTF TGTGCCAGCAGTGACACGGGACACTATGGCTACACCTTC
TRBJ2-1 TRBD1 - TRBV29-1 CSAEGQGSYNEQFF TGCAGCGCCGAGGGACAGGGGTCCTACAATGAGCAGTTCTTC
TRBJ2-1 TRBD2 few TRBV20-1 CSPRDRGGLRKQFF TGCAGCCCAAGGGACCGGGGGGGCCTAAGGAAGCAGTTCTTC
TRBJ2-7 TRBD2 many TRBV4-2 CASSQATTSGVYEQYF TGTGCCAGCAGCCAAGCCACGACTAGCGGGGTCTACGAGCAGTACTTC
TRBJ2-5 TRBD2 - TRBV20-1 CSARDALAVFQETQYF TGCAGTGCTAGAGATGCTCTAGCGGTCTTCCAAGAGACCCAGTACTTC
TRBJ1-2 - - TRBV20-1 CSAIPGSGYTF TGCAGTGCTATCCCGGGTAGTGGCTACACCTTC
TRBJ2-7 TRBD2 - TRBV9 CASSVGSGGTYEQYF TGTGCCAGCAGCGTAGGTTCCGGGGGGACCTACGAGCAGTACTTC
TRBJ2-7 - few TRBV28 CASSSTIAGGQYF TGTGCCAGCAGTTCGACAATCGCAGGTGGGCAGTACTTC
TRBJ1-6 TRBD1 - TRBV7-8 CASSSRDSYNSPLHF TGTGCCAGCAGCAGCCGGGACAGCTATAATTCACCCCTCCACTTT
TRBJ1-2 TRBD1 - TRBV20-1 CSAPSDRGEYGYTF TGCAGTGCCCCTTCTGACAGGGGAGAGTATGGCTACACCTTC
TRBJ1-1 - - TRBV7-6 CASSPVSGGGVAEAFF TGTGCCAGCAGCCCTGTTAGCGGGGGCGGGGTAGCTGAAGCTTTCTTT
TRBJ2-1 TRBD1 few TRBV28 CASGGQGVGEQFF TGTGCCAGCGGAGGACAGGGCGTGGGTGAGCAGTTCTTC
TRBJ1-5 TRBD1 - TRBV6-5 CASSRTGGISNQPQHF TGTGCCAGCAGCAGGACAGGGGGCATAAGCAATCAGCCCCAGCATTTT
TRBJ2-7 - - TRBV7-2 CASSFQAPLPFSYEQYF TGTGCCAGCAGCTTCCAGGCTCCCCTTCCTTTCTCCTACGAGCAGTACTTC
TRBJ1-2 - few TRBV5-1 CASSLDRPNYGYTF TGCGCCAGCAGCTTGGACAGACCTAACTATGGCTACACCTTC
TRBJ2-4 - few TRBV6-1 CASSEPLLEQYF TGTGCCAGCAGTGAACCCCTGTTGGAGCAGTACTTC
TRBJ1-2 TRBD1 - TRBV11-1 CASSPLGTGSIDTF TGTGCCAGCAGCCCTCTAGGGACAGGTTCCATCGACACCTTC
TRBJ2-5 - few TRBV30 CAWSVGRVETQYF TGTGCCTGGAGTGTAGGCAGGGTAGAGACCCAGTACTTC
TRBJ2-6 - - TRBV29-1 CSVQTDVGSGANVLTF TGCAGCGTACAGACTGACGTTGGGTCTGGGGCCAACGTCCTGACTTTC
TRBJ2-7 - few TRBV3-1 CASSQDSPGSYEQYF TGTGCCAGCAGCCAAGATAGCCCCGGCTCCTACGAGCAGTACTTC
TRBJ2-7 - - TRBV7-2 CASSLGSGHSYEQYF TGTGCCAGCAGCTTAGGTTCAGGGCACTCCTACGAGCAGTACTTC
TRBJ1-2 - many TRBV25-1 CASSEHKEATF TGTGCCAGCAGTGAACACAAAGAAGCCACCTTC
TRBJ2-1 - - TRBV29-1 CSGIGGPPYNEQFF TGCAGCGGGATTGGGGGCCCCCCCTACAATGAGCAGTTCTTC
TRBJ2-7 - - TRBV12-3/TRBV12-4 CASSSRQFYEQYF TGTGCCAGCAGTTCTCGACAGTTCTACGAGCAGTACTTC
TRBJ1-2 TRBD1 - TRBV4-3 CASSQGGNRGVRDGYTF TGCGCCAGCAGCCAAGGTGGTAACAGGGGAGTTCGGGATGGCTACACCTTC
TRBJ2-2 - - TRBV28 CASSHRVGTGELFF TGTGCCAGCAGTCACAGGGTTGGCACCGGGGAGCTGTTTTTT
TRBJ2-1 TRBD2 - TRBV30 CAWSLAGNNEQFF TGTGCCTGGAGTTTAGCGGGGAACAATGAGCAGTTCTTC
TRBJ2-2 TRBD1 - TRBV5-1 CASSHGQGQSGELFF TGCGCCAGCAGCCACGGACAGGGTCAAAGCGGGGAGCTGTTTTTT
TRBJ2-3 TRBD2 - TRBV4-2 CASSQKTSGIADTQYF TGTGCCAGCAGCCAAAAAACTAGCGGGATCGCAGATACGCAGTATTTT
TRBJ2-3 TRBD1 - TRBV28 CASSSSVGTAPPDTQYF TGTGCCAGCAGTTCTTCCGTCGGGACAGCCCCTCCAGATACGCAGTATTTT
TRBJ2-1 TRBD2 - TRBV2 CASSGTSDYNEQFF TGTGCCAGCAGTGGGACTAGTGATTACAATGAGCAGTTCTTC
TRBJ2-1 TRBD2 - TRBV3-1 CASSRAGGIHSEQFF TGTGCCAGCAGCCGAGCGGGGGGGATTCACAGTGAGCAGTTCTTC
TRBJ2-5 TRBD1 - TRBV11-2 CASSLWDRGYQETQYF TGTGCCAGCAGCTTATGGGACAGGGGGTACCAAGAGACCCAGTACTTC
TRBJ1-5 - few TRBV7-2 CASSPPGVEALAQPQHF TGTGCCAGCAGCCCCCCAGGGGTGGAGGCTCTTGCTCAGCCCCAGCATTTT
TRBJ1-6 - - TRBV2 CASMEGYNSPLHF TGTGCCAGCATGGAGGGCTATAATTCACCCCTCCACTTT
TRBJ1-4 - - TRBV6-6 CASSLQDGNEKLFF TGTGCCAGCAGCTTACAGGATGGGAATGAAAAACTGTTTTTT
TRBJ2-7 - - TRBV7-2 CASSSNRPGPVGEQYF TGTGCCAGCAGCTCGAACAGACCGGGCCCGGTGGGCGAGCAGTACTTC